The rows below give T cell receptor beta chains drawn from one sample of a study of cytomegalovirus exposure and HLA in healthy donors. Produced via immunoSEQ multiplex PCR; TCRdb's table is partial and in-frame only. The data show around 200,000 clones, with 60% to 85% seen just once and over 1.5% held by the top ten. Sequencing was done on a sample of PBMCs. The receptors here all came from a woman aged 18-29 years in good health and CMV-seronegative. CDR3s include the opening cysteine and the closing phenylalanine or tryptophan. A D gene is named only where the DNA matches it firmly.

v_gene: TRBV14
d_gene: .
CDR3aa: CASSQEGGRITDTQYF

v_gene: TRBV7-2
d_gene: TRBD2
CDR3aa: CASSLQTSGIEQYF

v_gene: TRBV9
d_gene: .
CDR3aa: CASSAAGSEQYF

v_gene: TRBV6-1
d_gene: .
CDR3aa: CASSETTTYNEQFF

v_gene: TRBV28
d_gene: TRBD1
CDR3aa: CASSLTGPSNQPQHF

v_gene: TRBV7-2
d_gene: TRBD1
CDR3aa: CASSRDRANQPQHF

v_gene: TRBV2
d_gene: .
CDR3aa: CASSVARANTGELFF

v_gene: TRBV10-3
d_gene: .
CDR3aa: CAISESNRANEKLFF

v_gene: TRBV30
d_gene: TRBD1
CDR3aa: CAWRGQEGTDTQYF

v_gene: TRBV21-1
d_gene: .
CDR3aa: CASSKARGRTNTEAFF

v_gene: TRBV29-1
d_gene: .
CDR3aa: CSVAGAFF

v_gene: TRBV7-3
d_gene: .
CDR3aa: CASSLFFSAGSETQYF

v_gene: TRBV6-1
d_gene: TRBD1
CDR3aa: CASSGGRGQETQYF

v_gene: TRBV6-6
d_gene: TRBD1
CDR3aa: CASSRYGQGAWEQYF

v_gene: TRBV2
d_gene: .
CDR3aa: CASSGGGASYEQYF

v_gene: TRBV2
d_gene: TRBD2
CDR3aa: CASAALAGVGNEQFF

v_gene: TRBV2
d_gene: TRBD2
CDR3aa: CASRGLAGSQETQYF

v_gene: TRBV13
d_gene: .
CDR3aa: CASTKIGHPNTEAFF

v_gene: TRBV7-6
d_gene: TRBD1
CDR3aa: CASSHRGPSGNTIYF

v_gene: TRBV14
d_gene: TRBD1
CDR3aa: CASSRGQMNEKLFF

v_gene: TRBV5-6
d_gene: .
CDR3aa: CASSLDIGGAGTDTQYF

v_gene: TRBV30
d_gene: TRBD1
CDR3aa: CAWSVTGEASPLHF

v_gene: TRBV5-1
d_gene: .
CDR3aa: CASSRSTSYNEQFF

v_gene: TRBV9
d_gene: TRBD1
CDR3aa: CASSVKGQANEQFF

v_gene: TRBV20-1
d_gene: TRBD2
CDR3aa: CRAGSTDTQYF

v_gene: TRBV7-2
d_gene: .
CDR3aa: CASSLGAGDSGANVLTF

v_gene: TRBV25-1
d_gene: .
CDR3aa: CASSETGTTNTEAFF

v_gene: TRBV5-3
d_gene: .
CDR3aa: CARSLERGSTEAFF

v_gene: TRBV6-5
d_gene: .
CDR3aa: CASTTGWGTDTEAFF

v_gene: TRBV28
d_gene: TRBD1
CDR3aa: CASRPQNPQGAVYEQYF

v_gene: TRBV9
d_gene: .
CDR3aa: CASSVKGVHEQYF

v_gene: TRBV6-5
d_gene: TRBD1
CDR3aa: CASSPLRTGIQPQHF

v_gene: TRBV6-6
d_gene: TRBD1
CDR3aa: CASSLQGADYGYTF

v_gene: TRBV9
d_gene: .
CDR3aa: CASSVDKPGGNYGYTF

v_gene: TRBV19
d_gene: TRBD1
CDR3aa: CASSSTGRGQPQHF

v_gene: TRBV5-4
d_gene: TRBD2
CDR3aa: CASSVGGALDTQYF

v_gene: TRBV28
d_gene: .
CDR3aa: CASTTARGRRYTF

v_gene: TRBV6-4
d_gene: TRBD2
CDR3aa: CASSEERSGPSTDTQYF